Listed below are T cell receptor beta chains from one sample, sequenced in a study of metastatic and nonmetastatic thyroid tumors. TCRdb redid the clone calls on the PCR reads using MiXCR. The table has roughly 29,000 clones, 20% to 25% seen once. Sequenced sample: blood. These receptors all stem from a female donor with papillary thyroid cancer or a benign thyroid nodule (not recorded which). Some clones in this sample may be carry-over from other donors' samples. CDR3s include the opening cysteine and the closing phenylalanine or tryptophan. A D gene is named only where the DNA matches it firmly. Where a row states a size, it is once, few, many or the class of an expanded clone; other rows omit it.

TRBJ2-3	many	TRBV28	TRBD2	TGTGCCAGCAGTTTGGAGCGGGGGGGGATAACAGATACGCAGTATTTT	CASSLERGGITDTQYF
TRBJ1-6	few	TRBV20-1	NA	TGCAGTGCTAAAGGACAGAATAATTCACCCCTCCACTTT	CSAKGQNNSPLHF
TRBJ2-2	many	TRBV12-3/TRBV12-4	NA	TGTGCCAGCAGTTCGAAAGCCGGGGAGCTGTTTTTT	CASSSKAGELFF
TRBJ2-7	few	TRBV28	TRBD2	TGTGCCAGCAGTCTTCTTGGTGGGAGGGGATCCTACGAGCAGTACTTC	CASSLLGGRGSYEQYF
TRBJ2-1	NA	TRBV28	TRBD2	TGTGCCAGCAAGGGTGGGACTAGCGGGGGGACCTTATACAATGAGCAGTTCTTC	CASKGGTSGGTLYNEQFF
TRBJ2-7	few	TRBV2	NA	TGTGCCAGCAGAACAGGGATTACCTACGAGCAGTACTTC	CASRTGITYEQYF
TRBJ2-1	NA	TRBV2	TRBD2	TGTGCCAACAAATGGGGCGGGGGGCCCTACAATGAGCAGTTCTTC	CANKWGGGPYNEQFF
TRBJ2-7	few	TRBV15	NA	TGTGCCACCAGCAGAGAATGGGGAAGTGAGGACGAGCAGTACTTC	CATSREWGSEDEQYF
TRBJ1-1	many	TRBV7-2	NA	TGTGCCAGCAGCGTAGAGGACCTTGCCACTGAAGCTTTCTTT	CASSVEDLATEAFF
TRBJ1-2	many	TRBV12-3/TRBV12-4	TRBD1	TGTGCCAGCAGTCGGACAGGAAGCTATGGCTACACCTTC	CASSRTGSYGYTF
TRBJ2-7	NA	TRBV7-3	TRBD1	TGTGCCAGCAGCTTGACCGGGACAGGGATGTACGAGCAGTACTTC	CASSLTGTGMYEQYF
TRBJ2-7	NA	TRBV20-1	NA	TGCAGTGCTAGAGATCTAAGGGGTTTATCCTACGAGCAGTACTTC	CSARDLRGLSYEQYF
TRBJ2-2	NA	TRBV30	NA	TGTGCCTGGAGAGACACCGGGGAGCTGTTTTTT	CAWRDTGELFF
TRBJ2-1	many	TRBV11-1	NA	TGTGCCAGCACCCCACTGGGGCAGGGGAGCAATGAGCAGTTCTTC	CASTPLGQGSNEQFF
TRBJ1-3	many	TRBV3-1	NA	TGTGCCAGCAGCCAGGGGGTGAGCTCTGGAAACACCATATATTTT	CASSQGVSSGNTIYF
TRBJ1-2	many	TRBV4-2	NA	TGTGCCAGCAGCCCACCCGACAGGAACTATGGCTACACCTTC	CASSPPDRNYGYTF
TRBJ2-7	few	TRBV5-8	TRBD2	TGTGCCAGCAGCTCCGGGACTAGAAGCCGTTCCGAGCAGTACTTC	CASSSGTRSRSEQYF
TRBJ2-1	medium-sized	TRBV12-3/TRBV12-4	TRBD2	TGTGCCAGCAGGGGACTAGCGGGAGCCATGATCTTC	CASRGLAGAMIF
TRBJ1-2	medium-sized	TRBV6-1	NA	TGTGCCAGCAGTGAAGTCGGGGGCGGTGGGTATGGCTACACCTTC	CASSEVGGGGYGYTF
TRBJ1-5	NA	TRBV14	NA	TGTGCCAGCAGCCAACTACAGGGAGGGCCCCAGCATTTT	CASSQLQGGPQHF
TRBJ2-7	medium-sized	TRBV28	TRBD2	TGTGCCAGCAGTTCCCCGGGGGGGGCTGGGTACGAGCAGTACTTC	CASSSPGGAGYEQYF
TRBJ1-5	NA	TRBV7-6	NA	TGTGCCAGCAGCTTACAGGGTAGCAATCAGCCCCAGCATTTT	CASSLQGSNQPQHF
TRBJ1-1	NA	TRBV11-1	NA	TGTGCCAGCAGCTCCAGCCCAGGGTCTACGGACACTGAAGCTTTCTTT	CASSSSPGSTDTEAFF
TRBJ2-7	NA	TRBV5-6	NA	TGTGCCAGCAGCGGGGCGGGACAGTCTTTTTACGAGCAGTACTTC	CASSGAGQSFYEQYF
TRBJ2-3	many	TRBV7-9	TRBD2	TGTGCCAGCAGTTCGGGACTAGCGGGAATGGATACGCAGTATTTT	CASSSGLAGMDTQYF
TRBJ2-1	few	TRBV11-2	TRBD2	TGTGCCAGCAGCTTAGGGATAGCGGGGGCGGACAATGAGCAGTTCTTC	CASSLGIAGADNEQFF
TRBJ2-1	once	TRBV11-2	TRBD2	TGTGCCAGCAGCTTTAGTGGGGCGGGGGATTACAATGAGCAGTTCTTC	CASSFSGAGDYNEQFF
TRBJ2-1	NA	TRBV20-1	NA	TGCAGTGCTAAACCGTTAGTCGGGAGCTTCTACAATGAGCAGTTCTTC	CSAKPLVGSFYNEQFF
TRBJ2-1	NA	TRBV6-6	TRBD2	TGTGCCAGCAGTTACACCCGACTAGCGCCCCACAATGAGCAGTTCTTC	CASSYTRLAPHNEQFF
TRBJ2-2	many	TRBV29-1	NA	TGCAGCGTTGAGGACCGGGACAAAACCGGGGAGCTGTTTTTT	CSVEDRDKTGELFF
TRBJ2-7	NA	TRBV12-3/TRBV12-4	TRBD2	TGTGCCAGCAGTCCCGTGACTAGCGGGATTTGGTCCTACGAGCAGTACTTC	CASSPVTSGIWSYEQYF
TRBJ1-2	few	TRBV12-3/TRBV12-4	TRBD1	TGTGCCAGCAGGCAGGGACAGGGGATCTATGGCTACACCTTC	CASRQGQGIYGYTF
TRBJ2-2	NA	TRBV6-2/TRBV6-3	NA	TGTGCCAGCCGATGGTGGGGCCTAAACACCGGGGAGCTGTTTTTT	CASRWWGLNTGELFF
TRBJ1-3	NA	TRBV4-1	NA	TGCGCCAGCTGCCAAGATGGCGCGACCCCCAGGTATTTT	CASCQDGATPRYF
TRBJ1-2	many	TRBV7-2	TRBD1	TGTGCCAGCGAGCTTACAGGGGGCGGCTATGGCTACACCTTC	CASELTGGGYGYTF
TRBJ2-7	NA	TRBV30	NA	TGTGCCTGGAGTGAGTCATGCGAGCATTACTTC	CAWSESCEHYF
TRBJ1-4	NA	TRBV20-1	NA	TGCAGTGCTGGGACCCCCTTTGCTGAAAAACTGTTTTTT	CSAGTPFAEKLFF
TRBJ1-2	many	TRBV19	NA	TGTGCCAGTAGTATTGGGCAGGTCTATGGCTACACCTTC	CASSIGQVYGYTF
TRBJ1-1	few	TRBV11-3	NA	TGTGCCAGCAGCTTAGGGACAGAAGCTTTCTTT	CASSLGTEAFF
TRBJ1-2	NA	TRBV20-1	NA	TGCAGTGTGAACGGACAGTCCGGTGGTGGCTACACCTTC	CSVNGQSGGGYTF
TRBJ2-4	many	TRBV6-2/TRBV6-3	NA	TGTGCCAGCAGTTACGTGGAGGGGGCGCTAGCCAAAAACATTCAGTACTTC	CASSYVEGALAKNIQYF
TRBJ2-7	many	TRBV7-2	TRBD2	TGTGCCAGCAGCTTGGGGACTAGCGGGAGGGTCGGCTACGAGCAGTACTTC	CASSLGTSGRVGYEQYF
TRBJ1-1	few	TRBV25-1	NA	TGTGCCAGCAGTGAATCGACAGGCCCTAGCACTGAAGCTTTCTTT	CASSESTGPSTEAFF
TRBJ1-5	NA	TRBV28	TRBD1	TGTGCCATCCCGGGACAGGCAAGCAATCAGCCCCAGCATTTT	CAIPGQASNQPQHF
TRBJ2-1	NA	TRBV18	NA	TGTGCCAGCTCACCAGTCCTCAGTTACAATGAGCAGTTCTTC	CASSPVLSYNEQFF
TRBJ1-6	NA	TRBV9	NA	TGTGCCAGCAGCGTAGACCCCGACTCGCCCCTCCACTTT	CASSVDPDSPLHF